This T cell receptor beta chain was identified in a study of blood T cell repertoires in COVID-19. Study information: There were acute and convalescent COVID-19 samples, and they came from the United States, Italy and Spain. PBMCs, B-cell-depleted T cells, or T cells were the source of the cDNA or gDNA that made up the material.

The ends were cut back, 2 bases at V and 2 bases at J, with 13 bases in the middle. This CDR3 is 16 amino acids long. The germline CDR1 and CDR2 sequences are MNHEY and SVGAGI. Original methodology: Amplified reference gene primers provided the basis for estimating nucleated cell counts. Clones were read by immunoSEQ multiplex PCR, and TCRdb kept only the in-frame ones, dropping some. V and J calls and clone size are as listed in that table; D and trimming were resolved from the DNA. The repertoire holds 70,000 to 95,000 clones, 70% to 85% seen once, with under 2% in the top ten. The chain links TRBV6-5 to TRBJ2-1; the D gene is possibly TRBD2 (5 bases). This TCR came from an older woman with acute or convalescent COVID-19. Sequencing input: peripheral blood. CDR3 nucleotide sequence: TGTGCCAGCAGTTACGATCGGCGGGTTACCTACAATGAGCAGTTCTTC. This sequence encodes CASSYDRRVTYNEQFF.